This TCR beta chain was captured by sequencing in a study of blood T cells in healthy people across ages. About the research overall: Template switching caught about one barcoded beta molecule for each two T cells.

This clonotype was counted between two and nine times. Its antigen is as yet unknown. Sample-barcoded 5' priming and a J-beta primer mix drove a second PCR of 7 to 11 cycles. Through a template-switch adaptor with 12 random nucleotides, each cDNA molecule received a tag. TCRdb passed the 5' RACE reads through MiXCR, listing each CDR3 protein once. The sample includes roughly 800,000 distinct CDR3 sequences, roughly 60% of them seen just once. V lost 1 base and J 8 bases, leaving 15 bases between the germline ends. In germline, CDR1 is LGHNA, CDR2 YSLEER. This CDR3 region has 15 residues. Regarding the study as a whole: Per-million-T-cell TCR beta diversity fell roughly linearly with age. Unsorted PBMCs ruled out conclusive naive versus antigen-experienced comparison.

Sequencing was carried out using blood. This sequence was found in a man aged 25 to 45 in good health. The chain has TRBV4-3 and TRBJ2-1; weak D call: TRBD2 (5 bases). The CDR3 is CASSQVDRGLDEQFF. The CDR3 coding sequence is TGCGCCAGCAGCCAAGTAGACCGAGGGTTGGATGAGCAGTTCTTC.